What follows describes a single TCR beta chain. Among Cohort 3 donors, those recovered had two negative PCRs, clearance, or symptom resolution. The CDR3 has 13 residues. The V and J ends lost 5 bases and 4 bases respectively, with 11 bases between them. CDR1 and CDR2 from the germline V gene are SGHAT and FQNNGV. These data originate in a study of blood T cell repertoires in COVID-19. Turning to the study itself: COVID-19 samples from acute and convalescent phases originated in the United States, Italy and Spain.

The protocol was immunoSEQ multiplex PCR, while the TCRdb copy is restricted to in-frame clones and leaves out a portion. The profile shows 300,000 to 400,000 clones, over 75% of them singletons. The V call is TRBV11-2, the J call TRBJ1-2, with TRBD1 as a possible D gene (5 bases). The TCR comes from a young man who had recovered from COVID-19. The sequencing input was PBMCs or T cells enriched from blood (not recorded which). CDR3: CASSRAGGYGYTF. In nucleotides, the CDR3 is TGTGCCAGCAGCCGGGCGGGGGGCTATGGCTACACCTTC.